Each of the 8 T cell receptor beta chains below was sequenced from the same sample in a study of T cell responses to AZD1222 COVID-19 vaccine. The data were produced by immunoSEQ multiplex PCR, yet TCRdb's version contains in-frame clones alone and is incomplete. The repertoire has roughly 98,000 clones, just over 90% of them found once; the top ten carry about an eighth. The specimen was peripheral blood, collected on day 0 of AZD1222 vaccination. The source of these receptors is an adult in good health.

J is TRBJ1-2 and V is TRBV27; D is perhaps TRBD1 (6 bases). The CDR3 loop spans 13 amino acids. The V gene lost 6 bases and the J gene lost 5 bases, with 13 bases spanning the gap. Germline V lookup: CDR1 MNHEY, CDR2 SMNVEV (reference sequence). The chain's CDR3 is CASRFRGAYGYTF. The CDR3 DNA reads as TGTGCCAGCAGATTCAGGGGAGCTTATGGCTACACCTTC.

This clone was recorded once. V usage is TRBV6-6 and J usage is TRBJ1-6; 9 bases are a match to TRBD1. Germline CDR1 reads MNHNY; CDR2 reads SVGAGI (reference sequence). The CDR3 has 16 residues. Losses at the gene ends were 4 bases for V and 7 bases for J; bases not matched to a gene: 8. CDR3 coding DNA: TGTGCCAGCAGTTTCCGGGACAGGGTTGCGAATTCACCCCTCCACTTT. It translates to CASSFRDRVANSPLHF.

The V call is TRBV23-1, the J call TRBJ2-1; 12 nucleotides align to TRBD2. TRBV23-1 is treated as an ORF (open reading frame) with a function not yet certain. This CDR3 contains 20 residues. After removal of 0 bases from V and 3 bases from J, the junction contained 12 bases not matched to a gene. CDR3 bases: TGCGCCAGCAGTCAATCCGGGACTAGCGGGTTCCTCTTCCTCTACAATGAGCAGTTCTTC. Encoded protein: CASSQSGTSGFLFLYNEQFF.

The V and J genes are TRBV29-1 and TRBJ2-5; D may match TRBD1 or TRBD2 (5 bases each). Germline CDR1 reads SQVTM; CDR2 reads ANQGSEA. This CDR3 is 12 amino acids long. V gave up 2 bases and J gave up 4 bases, with 8 bases separating them. The CDR3 bases are TGCAGCGTTGAAACAGGAGGAGAGACCCAGTACTTC. It encodes CSVETGGETQYF.

The rearrangement joins TRBV19 to TRBJ2-4, with 7 nucleotides matching TRBD2. The length of the CDR3 is 11 residues. Germline V gene sequence: CDR1 LNHDA, CDR2 SQIVND (reference sequence). Trimming at V came to 9 bases and at J to 9 bases, leaving 5 bases not matched to a gene. The CDR3 loop is CASSGGLIQYF. The CDR3 nucleotides are TGTGCCAGCTCGGGGGGTCTCATTCAGTACTTC.

The chain recombines TRBV6-5 with TRBJ1-2, with D unclear. V was pared by 0 bases and J by 4 bases, with 6 bases between. The V gene's germline CDR1 is MNHEY and CDR2 SVGAGI. CDR3 size: 13 residues. CDR3 sequence (DNA): TGTGCCAGCAGTTACTCGACATTCTATGGCTACACCTTC. This sequence encodes CASSYSTFYGYTF.

This clone was counted only a few times. This chain uses TRBV6-4 with TRBJ2-2, with 7 nucleotides matching TRBD1. Trimming cost V 8 bases and J 3 bases; bases outside gene matches: 18. Germline V gene data show CDR1 as MRHNA and CDR2 as SNTAGT. The CDR3 sequence is 18 residues long. CDR3 sequence (DNA): TGTGCCAGCCTTACCGAAAGGGTAGTCAGGGGGTACACCGGGGAGCTGTTTTTT. Translated, it gives CASLTERVVRGYTGELFF.

The chain links TRBV19 to TRBJ2-7; TRBD1 agrees at 9 bases. With 4 bases clipped from V and 4 bases from J, the junction kept 5 bases outside the gene matches. Germline V gives CDR1 LNHDA, CDR2 SQIVND (reference sequence). The CDR3 is 14 amino acids. The CDR3 bases are TGTGCCAGTAGTACAGGGACAGGGAATTACGAGCAGTACTTC. Encoded protein: CASSTGTGNYEQYF.